These T cell receptor beta chains were read from a single sample in a study of blood T cell repertoires in COVID-19. Method: immunoSEQ multiplex PCR; TCRdb's copy keeps in-frame clones and lacks some. The table has about 250,000 clones, roughly nine tenths seen once. Sequencing was done on a sample of PBMCs or T cells enriched from blood (not recorded which). The receptors shown here come from a woman aged 50 to 60 who had recovered from COVID-19. The CDR3 runs from the conserved cysteine through the conserved F or W. D genes are given only for firm matches. Some rows have no size entry. The others give once, few or many, or a class for an expanded clone.

D gene: .; clone size: .; V gene: TRBV28; J gene: TRBJ2-7; CDR3 DNA: TGTGCCACCAAACCCTCTAGACAGAGCTCCTACGAGCAGTACTTC; CDR3 protein: CATKPSRQSSYEQYF
D gene: .; clone size: .; V gene: TRBV11-2; J gene: TRBJ1-2; CDR3 DNA: TGTGCCAGCAGCTTAAGGGAGGGGCTGGGCTACACCTTC; CDR3 protein: CASSLREGLGYTF
D gene: TRBD1; clone size: .; V gene: TRBV28; J gene: TRBJ2-1; CDR3 DNA: TGTGCCAGCAGTTCACCGGGACAGGGGGACAATGAGCAGTTCTTC; CDR3 protein: CASSSPGQGDNEQFF
D gene: TRBD2; clone size: .; V gene: TRBV14; J gene: TRBJ2-1; CDR3 DNA: TGTGCCAGCAGCTACACTGCGGGACTAGCGGTCTCCAATGAGCAGTTCTTC; CDR3 protein: CASSYTAGLAVSNEQFF
D gene: .; clone size: once; V gene: TRBV10-2; J gene: TRBJ1-2; CDR3 DNA: TGCGCCAGCAGTGAGCAGGCCAACTATGGCTACACCTTC; CDR3 protein: CASSEQANYGYTF
D gene: TRBD1; clone size: .; V gene: TRBV24-1; J gene: TRBJ1-1; CDR3 DNA: TGTGCCACCAGTCCTGGGACAGGAAAAGGGACTGAAGCTTTCTTT; CDR3 protein: CATSPGTGKGTEAFF
D gene: TRBD1; clone size: once; V gene: TRBV30; J gene: TRBJ1-5; CDR3 DNA: TGTGCCTGTGGACAGGGGAGCAATCAGCCCCAGCATTTT; CDR3 protein: CACGQGSNQPQHF
D gene: .; clone size: .; V gene: TRBV3-1/TRBV3-2; J gene: TRBJ1-6; CDR3 DNA: TGTGCCAGCAGCCCGTCGTACAGGGTTTCACCCCTCCACTTT; CDR3 protein: CASSPSYRVSPLHF
D gene: TRBD2; clone size: few; V gene: TRBV4-3; J gene: TRBJ2-5; CDR3 DNA: TGCGCCAGCAGCCTTGTCGGGGGGTCAGAGACCCAGTACTTC; CDR3 protein: CASSLVGGSETQYF
D gene: .; clone size: .; V gene: TRBV28; J gene: TRBJ2-7; CDR3 DNA: TGTGCCAGTAGAGCTACGGGACACTACGAGCAGTACTTC; CDR3 protein: CASRATGHYEQYF
D gene: TRBD2; clone size: .; V gene: TRBV10-3; J gene: TRBJ2-1; CDR3 DNA: TGTGCCATCAGTGAGTCGGCGGGGGATGAGCAGTTCTTC; CDR3 protein: CAISESAGDEQFF
D gene: TRBD1; clone size: .; V gene: TRBV4-3; J gene: TRBJ2-3; CDR3 DNA: TGCGCCAGCAGCCCGGACAGGGGGCCTTCTGATACGCAGTATTTT; CDR3 protein: CASSPDRGPSDTQYF
D gene: TRBD1; clone size: .; V gene: TRBV3-1/TRBV3-2; J gene: TRBJ1-4; CDR3 DNA: TGTGCCAGCAGCCAACGGACAGGGGAGGAAAAACTGTTTTTT; CDR3 protein: CASSQRTGEEKLFF
D gene: .; clone size: .; V gene: TRBV5-5; J gene: TRBJ2-1; CDR3 DNA: TGTGCCAGCAGCTTGAACAGGGACCACAATGAGCAGTTCTTC; CDR3 protein: CASSLNRDHNEQFF
D gene: TRBD1; clone size: .; V gene: TRBV19; J gene: TRBJ2-7; CDR3 DNA: TGTGCCAGTAACCCTGGGACAGGGGAGGTTTACGAGCAGTACTTC; CDR3 protein: CASNPGTGEVYEQYF
D gene: TRBD1; clone size: .; V gene: TRBV28; J gene: TRBJ1-1; CDR3 DNA: TGTGCCAGCAGTTCAATACAGGGGCTATTGAACACTGAAGCTTTCTTT; CDR3 protein: CASSSIQGLLNTEAFF
D gene: .; clone size: .; V gene: TRBV25-1; J gene: TRBJ2-5; CDR3 DNA: TGTGCCAGCAGTGAAAGCGCACGAGGTGGCGGGACCCAGTACTTC; CDR3 protein: CASSESARGGGTQYF
D gene: TRBD1; clone size: .; V gene: TRBV5-1; J gene: TRBJ2-1; CDR3 DNA: TGCGCCAGCAGTTCGAGGACAGGGGGCTACAATGAGCAGTTCTTC; CDR3 protein: CASSSRTGGYNEQFF
D gene: .; clone size: .; V gene: TRBV7-3; J gene: TRBJ2-1; CDR3 DNA: TGTGCCAGCAGCTTACAGCACAAACGGGACAATGAGCAGTTCTTC; CDR3 protein: CASSLQHKRDNEQFF
D gene: TRBD1; clone size: once; V gene: TRBV30; J gene: TRBJ1-4; CDR3 DNA: TGTGCCCAAGCAGGGGGTCCTAATGAAAAACTGTTTTTT; CDR3 protein: CAQAGGPNEKLFF
D gene: .; clone size: few; V gene: TRBV12-2; J gene: TRBJ2-1; CDR3 DNA: TGTGCAAGTCGCTTAGTACTAGCGGGAGGGCCAGAGAGCTACAATGAGCAGTTCTTC; CDR3 protein: CASRLVLAGGPESYNEQFF
D gene: TRBD2; clone size: .; V gene: TRBV9; J gene: TRBJ2-5; CDR3 DNA: TGTGCCAGCAGCGTTAACGGGAGGGCGGAGACCCAGTACTTC; CDR3 protein: CASSVNGRAETQYF
D gene: .; clone size: .; V gene: TRBV7-2; J gene: TRBJ2-7; CDR3 DNA: TGTGCCAGCAGCATCACCCTAGACCGGGAGCAGTACTTC; CDR3 protein: CASSITLDREQYF
D gene: TRBD2; clone size: .; V gene: TRBV29-1; J gene: TRBJ2-1; CDR3 DNA: TGCAGCGTTGAGGCTAGCGGGAGAAATGAGCAGTTCTTC; CDR3 protein: CSVEASGRNEQFF
D gene: TRBD1; clone size: .; V gene: TRBV11-2; J gene: TRBJ1-2; CDR3 DNA: TGTGCCAGCAGCCCAACAGGGGTTCTCTATGGCTACACCTTC; CDR3 protein: CASSPTGVLYGYTF
D gene: .; clone size: .; V gene: TRBV5-1; J gene: TRBJ1-1; CDR3 DNA: TGCGCCAGCAGCATACAGACAACGAACACTGAAGCTTTCTTT; CDR3 protein: CASSIQTTNTEAFF
D gene: .; clone size: .; V gene: TRBV27; J gene: TRBJ2-7; CDR3 DNA: TGTGCCAGCAGTATTAACAGGGTATCCGAGCAGTACTTC; CDR3 protein: CASSINRVSEQYF
D gene: .; clone size: .; V gene: TRBV6-2/TRBV6-3; J gene: TRBJ2-3; CDR3 DNA: TGTGCCAGCAGTTACTCTCTCGGGCGAGCGGAGAGCACAGATACGCAGTATTTT; CDR3 protein: CASSYSLGRAESTDTQYF
D gene: .; clone size: .; V gene: TRBV27; J gene: TRBJ1-1; CDR3 DNA: TGTGCCAGCAGTTTATCGGTGGGAGGGACTGAAGCTTTCTTT; CDR3 protein: CASSLSVGGTEAFF
D gene: TRBD2; clone size: .; V gene: TRBV6-1; J gene: TRBJ2-1; CDR3 DNA: TGTGCCAGCAGTGAATCGGCGGGAGTGAGGGGCGAGCAGTTCTTC; CDR3 protein: CASSESAGVRGEQFF
D gene: TRBD1; clone size: .; V gene: TRBV5-1; J gene: TRBJ2-2; CDR3 DNA: TGCGCCAGCAGGTCGGGGACAGGGGGTACCGGGGAGCTGTTTTTT; CDR3 protein: CASRSGTGGTGELFF
D gene: .; clone size: .; V gene: TRBV7-2; J gene: TRBJ1-2; CDR3 DNA: TGTGCCAGCAGCTACAGACAGGAGAAAAACTATGGCTACACCTTC; CDR3 protein: CASSYRQEKNYGYTF
D gene: .; clone size: few; V gene: TRBV10-1; J gene: TRBJ1-6; CDR3 DNA: TGCGCCAGCAGGGAACAGGGATACAATTCACCCCTCCACTTT; CDR3 protein: CASREQGYNSPLHF
D gene: .; clone size: once; V gene: TRBV5-4; J gene: TRBJ1-1; CDR3 DNA: TGTGCCAGCAGCTTGACATTACAGGGAGAAGCTTTCTTT; CDR3 protein: CASSLTLQGEAFF
D gene: TRBD2; clone size: .; V gene: TRBV15; J gene: TRBJ2-3; CDR3 DNA: TGTGCCACCAGCCGAAATAGCGGGAGGGAAGATACGCAGTATTTT; CDR3 protein: CATSRNSGREDTQYF
D gene: .; clone size: few; V gene: TRBV2; J gene: TRBJ1-5; CDR3 DNA: TGTGCCAGCAGAGCCACCAACAATCAGCCCCAGCATTTT; CDR3 protein: CASRATNNQPQHF
D gene: TRBD2; clone size: .; V gene: TRBV4-2; J gene: TRBJ2-1; CDR3 DNA: TGTGCCAGCAGCCAGACGCGGACTAGCGGGGGCAACAATGAGCAGTTCTTC; CDR3 protein: CASSQTRTSGGNNEQFF
D gene: .; clone size: .; V gene: TRBV6-5; J gene: TRBJ1-1; CDR3 DNA: TGTGCCAGCAGAGGATATGGGCCGAACACTGAAGCTTTCTTT; CDR3 protein: CASRGYGPNTEAFF
D gene: .; clone size: .; V gene: TRBV25-1; J gene: TRBJ2-5; CDR3 DNA: TGTGCCAGCAGTGAAGTGTCGGAGACCCAGTACTTC; CDR3 protein: CASSEVSETQYF
D gene: .; clone size: once; V gene: TRBV10-3; J gene: TRBJ2-7; CDR3 DNA: TGTGCCATCAGTGAGTCAATTCGGTCAGCGGTCGAGATCGAGCAGTACTTC; CDR3 protein: CAISESIRSAVEIEQYF
D gene: .; clone size: .; V gene: TRBV30; J gene: TRBJ2-3; CDR3 DNA: TGTGCCTGGGGGCTCAAGAACCCTGGGCGAAGGACAGATACGCAGTATTTT; CDR3 protein: CAWGLKNPGRRTDTQYF
D gene: .; clone size: .; V gene: TRBV18; J gene: TRBJ2-5; CDR3 DNA: TGTGCCAGCTCGCCCTGGACTGAACGTCAAGAGACCCAGTACTTC; CDR3 protein: CASSPWTERQETQYF
D gene: TRBD1; clone size: .; V gene: TRBV2; J gene: TRBJ1-2; CDR3 DNA: TGTGCCAGTTCAGGGGGCGCGAACTATGGCTACACCTTC; CDR3 protein: CASSGGANYGYTF
D gene: TRBD1; clone size: .; V gene: TRBV9; J gene: TRBJ1-4; CDR3 DNA: TGTGCCAGCAGCGCCGCGGACAGGGCGAATGAAAAACTGTTTTTT; CDR3 protein: CASSAADRANEKLFF
D gene: TRBD1; clone size: .; V gene: TRBV28; J gene: TRBJ1-2; CDR3 DNA: TGTGCCAGCAGTTTATATTCAGGGGGCAACTATGGCTACACCTTC; CDR3 protein: CASSLYSGGNYGYTF
D gene: TRBD2; clone size: .; V gene: TRBV28; J gene: TRBJ2-1; CDR3 DNA: TGTGCCAGCAGACTAGCGGGAGCCTATGAGCAGTTCTTC; CDR3 protein: CASRLAGAYEQFF
D gene: TRBD1; clone size: .; V gene: TRBV7-3; J gene: TRBJ1-1; CDR3 DNA: TGTGCCAGCAGCGTGGGACAGGGAACCACTGAAGCTTTCTTT; CDR3 protein: CASSVGQGTTEAFF
D gene: TRBD2; clone size: once; V gene: TRBV28; J gene: TRBJ2-1; CDR3 DNA: TGTGCCAGCAGTTCCTCCGGGACTAGCAGGTACAATGAGCAGTTCTTC; CDR3 protein: CASSSSGTSRYNEQFF
D gene: .; clone size: .; V gene: TRBV19; J gene: TRBJ1-2; CDR3 DNA: TGTGCCAGTAGTATACGTACAGGATCGAACTATGGCTACACCTTC; CDR3 protein: CASSIRTGSNYGYTF
D gene: .; clone size: .; V gene: TRBV30; J gene: TRBJ1-3; CDR3 DNA: TGTGCCTGGAATAGCATCTCTGGAAACACCATATATTTT; CDR3 protein: CAWNSISGNTIYF
D gene: .; clone size: .; V gene: TRBV3-1/TRBV3-2; J gene: TRBJ1-2; CDR3 DNA: TGTGCCAGCAGCCAAGATTGGGGGGGCGCGGGAGGCTACACCTTC; CDR3 protein: CASSQDWGGAGGYTF
D gene: TRBD1; clone size: .; V gene: TRBV7-9; J gene: TRBJ1-3; CDR3 DNA: TGTGCCAGCAGCTTAGCATCTTGGGACAGGGCGTCTGGAAACACCATATATTTT; CDR3 protein: CASSLASWDRASGNTIYF
D gene: TRBD2; clone size: .; V gene: TRBV11-2; J gene: TRBJ2-1; CDR3 DNA: TGTGCCAGCAGCTTAGCGAGGGGTGAGGGACTAGCGGGAGGGCCGGGGTTCTTC; CDR3 protein: CASSLARGEGLAGGPGFF